Each of the 20 T cell receptor beta chains below was sequenced from the same sample in a study of T cell repertoires in Merkel cell carcinoma. Produced via immunoSEQ multiplex PCR; TCRdb's table is partial and in-frame only. The table shows more than 12,000 clones, with 76% occurring only once. The source material was tumor tissue. The source of these receptors is an adult with Merkel cell carcinoma.

This rearrangement joins TRBV2 to TRBJ2-1; 9 bases agree with TRBD1. With V trimmed by 6 bases and J by 5 bases, 5 bases remained unmatched. CDR3 length: 14 amino acids. Germline lookup yields CDR1 SNHLY and CDR2 FYNNEI. CDR3 sequence (DNA): TGTGCCAGCAGGGGGGGGACAGGGAACAATGAGCAGTTCTTC. Translating gives CASRGGTGNNEQFF.

The CDR3: CASSQDGHFSNQPQHF. CDR3 in DNA: TGTGCCAGCAGCCAAGATGGGCACTTCAGCAATCAGCCCCAGCATTTT. The chain links TRBV4-2 to TRBJ1-5; D ambiguous. Germline loops: CDR1 LGHNA, CDR2 YNFKEQ. V lost 0 bases, J lost 1 base, and 10 bases lay in between. The length of the CDR3 is 16 residues.

The chain couples TRBV7-9 to TRBJ2-3; 7 positions match TRBD1. The V and J ends lost 8 bases and 2 bases, in that order; junction bases with no gene match: 10. The germline V gene encodes CDR1 SEHNR and CDR2 FQNEAQ (reference sequence). This CDR3 comprises 15 residues. The CDR3, as DNA: TGTGCCAGCCACAAGACAGGGCGATCCACAGATACGCAGTATTTT. Its translation: CASHKTGRSTDTQYF.

This clone was seen only a few times. The chain employs TRBV5-1 and TRBJ1-2; D uncertain. Trimming removed 0 bases from V and 4 bases from J, with 10 bases in between. Germline V gene sequence: CDR1 SGHRS, CDR2 YFSETQ. CDR3 length equals 14 residues. For the CDR3, the DNA is TGCGCCAGCAGCTTGGAGGCCAGTAGCTATGGCTACACCTTC. It specifies CASSLEASSYGYTF.

This clone was found once. The chain carries TRBV3-1 (or the pseudogene TRBV3-2) and TRBJ1-5, with a tentative D call TRBD1 (6 bases). This CDR3 is built from 12 residues. Trimming took off 11 bases at V and 4 bases at J, with 12 bases between the two ends. CDR1 is LGHDT and CDR2 is YNNKEL in the germline V gene (reference sequence). The CDR3 spells CASAQGNQPQHF. DNA of the CDR3: TGTGCCTCCGCGCAGGGGAATCAGCCCCAGCATTTT.

This clone has just one count. The chain couples TRBV9 to TRBJ2-7; TRBD2 might be the D (6 bases). Germline V lookup: CDR1 SGDLS, CDR2 YYNGEE. V was trimmed by 3 bases and J by 4 bases, leaving 20 bases between them. The CDR3 has 16 amino acids. CDR3 DNA sequence: TGTGCCAGCAGCGAGTCCCCAGGAGAGGGGAGGTACGAGCAGTACTTC. It codes for CASSESPGEGRYEQYF.

This chain joins TRBV7-8 and TRBJ2-2, with D tentatively TRBD2 (5 bases). V was trimmed by 1 base and J by 4 bases, leaving 10 bases between them. The CDR3 runs 15 residues. Germline-derived CDR1 and CDR2 are SGHVS and FQNEAQ. The CDR3 sequence: CASSLDVATTGELFF. The CDR3 DNA follows: TGTGCCAGCAGCTTAGATGTAGCGACCACCGGGGAGCTGTTTTTT.

This clone was seen a few times. The chain employs TRBV19 and TRBJ1-4; 7 bases align to TRBD1. The germline V gene encodes CDR1 LNHDA and CDR2 SQIVND (reference sequence). The CDR3 is 15 residues long. With 6 bases clipped from V and 4 bases from J, the junction kept 8 bases outside the gene matches. The CDR3 is CASRTGQARNEKLFF. The CDR3 bases are TGTGCCAGTAGGACAGGACAGGCTCGTAATGAAAAACTGTTTTTT.

This clone was found a few times. The rearrangement uses TRBV4-1 and TRBJ2-1; a possible D gene is TRBD2 (5 bases). CDR3 length: 14 amino acids. Germline CDR1 reads MGHRA; CDR2 reads YSYEKL. V dropped 0 bases and J dropped 9 bases, with 12 bases sitting between them. For the CDR3, the DNA is TGCGCCAGCAGCCAAGATTCCTGGGGAGCTGAGCAGTTCTTC. Amino acid sequence: CASSQDSWGAEQFF.

This clone is classed as medium-sized. The V call is TRBV3-1 (or the pseudogene TRBV3-2), the J call TRBJ2-5, with 7 bases lining up with TRBD2. The ends lost 4 bases at V and 1 base at J; junction bases unmatched: 9. The length of the CDR3 is 16 residues. CDR1 and CDR2 from the germline V gene are LGHDT and YNNKEL (reference sequence). CDR3: CASSPEVSSGQETQYF. DNA for the CDR3: TGTGCCAGCAGCCCTGAAGTGTCTAGCGGCCAAGAGACCCAGTACTTC.

The gene calls are TRBV4-3 and TRBJ2-1; the match to TRBD2 covers 10 bases. Germline CDR1 and CDR2: LGHNA and YSLEER. J was trimmed by 9 bases and V by 4 bases; bases with no gene match: 15. The CDR3 runs 17 residues. This chain's CDR3 is CASSLSASGRIRSEQFF. CDR3 nucleotides: TGCGCCAGCAGCCTTTCCGCTAGCGGGAGAATAAGGAGTGAGCAGTTCTTC.

The chain joins TRBV19 to TRBJ1-4; 10 bases fit TRBD1. This CDR3 region has 17 residues. Germline V gene sequence: CDR1 LNHDA, CDR2 SQIVND (reference sequence). The V and J ends lost 3 bases and 9 bases, in that order; junction bases with no gene match: 13. Here the CDR3 DNA reads TGTGCCAGTAGTATCACCGGACAGGGGGGGTTAATGAAAAAACTGTTTTTT. Translation gives CASSITGQGGLMKKLFF. Full variable domain (missing parts from reference TRBV19 and TRBJ1-4): DGGITQSPKYLFRKEGQNVTLSCEQNLNHDAMYWYRQDPGQGLRLIYYSQIVNDFQKGDIAEGYSVSREKKESFPLTVTSAQKNPTAFYLCASSITGQGGLMKKLFFGSGTQLSVL.

The chain carries TRBV6-1 and TRBJ1-4; D call uncertain. V gave up 3 bases and J gave up 7 bases, with 6 bases separating them. The germline gives CDR1 MNHNS, CDR2 SASEGT. The CDR3 extends over 12 amino acids. The chain's CDR3 is CASSEWGEKLFF. The CDR3 coding sequence is TGTGCCAGCAGTGAGTGGGGTGAAAAACTGTTTTTT.

This clone is categorized as medium-sized. The chain employs TRBV11-1 and TRBJ2-7, with 11 bases lining up with TRBD2. The CDR3 spans 14 residues. Trimming took 3 bases from V and 5 from J; bases not matched to a gene: 3. Germline CDR1 reads SGHAT; CDR2 reads FQDESV (reference sequence). CDR3 sequence (DNA): TGTGCCAGCAGCTTGACTAGCGGGAATCACGAGCAGTACTTC. Encoded protein: CASSLTSGNHEQYF.

This clone is a singleton in its sample. The chain has TRBV29-1 and TRBJ2-3; D is perhaps TRBD1 or TRBD2 (5 bases each). The ends were cut back, 4 bases at V and 1 base at J, with 12 bases in the middle. This CDR3 region has 14 residues. Germline CDR1 SQVTM, CDR2 ANQGSEA. CDR3: CSVGTGDGTDTQYF. DNA of the CDR3: TGCAGCGTTGGAACCGGGGACGGCACAGATACGCAGTATTTT.

The genes are TRBV5-3 and TRBJ1-1; D is ambiguous. TRBV5-3 is an ORF, and what it does is uncertain. Trimming pared 1 base from V and 1 base from J, leaving 5 bases between. The CDR3 extends over 13 amino acids. The CDR3 protein is CARSLSGNTEAFF. The CDR3 DNA reads as TGTGCCAGAAGCTTGAGCGGGAACACTGAAGCTTTCTTT.

The genes are TRBV6-2 or TRBV6-3 and TRBJ2-1; 9 nucleotides align to TRBD1. There are 15 residues in the CDR3. Germline lookup yields CDR1 MNHEY and CDR2 SVGEGT. V was pared by 5 bases and J by 5 bases, with 7 bases of the junction left unmatched. CDR3 region: CASSPGTGWDNEQFF. In nucleotides, the CDR3 is TGTGCCAGCAGTCCCGGGACAGGGTGGGACAATGAGCAGTTCTTC.

The chain has TRBV29-1 and TRBJ2-5; 7 bases are shared with TRBD1. This CDR3 is 16 amino acids long. The germline CDR1 and CDR2 sequences are SQVTM and ANQGSEA. V lost 4 bases to trimming and J lost 6 bases; unmatched junction nucleotides: 17. The CDR3 nucleotides are TGCAGCGTTGGAGTGGCAGGGGGAGCTCCATCCAAGACCCAGTACTTC. Translating it yields CSVGVAGGAPSKTQYF.

This chain connects TRBV6-2 or TRBV6-3 to TRBJ1-6; TRBD1 aligns across 9 bases. The CDR3 length is 15 residues. CDR1 MNHEY and CDR2 SVGEGT come from the germline V gene. Trimming removed 2 bases from V and 7 bases from J; junction bases left unmatched: 3. CDR3: CASSYDRGRNSPLHF. DNA for the CDR3: TGTGCCAGCAGTTACGACAGGGGGAGGAATTCACCCCTCCACTTT.

J is TRBJ1-4 and V is TRBV6-5; D might be TRBD1 (6 bases). The V gene lost 4 bases and the J gene lost 0 bases, with 6 bases spanning the gap. The germline CDR1 and CDR2 sequences are MNHEY and SVGAGI. The CDR3 covers 14 residues. CDR3 loop: CASSWTATNEKLFF. The CDR3 DNA reads TGTGCCAGCAGTTGGACAGCAACTAATGAAAAACTGTTTTTT.